Shown below are 22 T cell receptor beta chains from a single sample sequenced in a study of cytomegalovirus exposure and HLA in healthy donors. A multiplex PCR was run with 60 Vbeta primers and 13 Jbeta primers. Profiling relied on immunoSEQ multiplex PCR, and the TCRdb table lists in-frame clones only, not all of them. Altogether roughly 120,000 clones are present, roughly two thirds being singletons, with the ten largest covering over 1.5%. The sequencing sample was made of PBMCs. The receptor set was obtained from a man aged 25-40 years in good health and CMV-seropositive.

This clone was seen just once. V is TRBV14 and J is TRBJ1-2; a possible D gene is TRBD1 (5 bases). This CDR3 contains 16 residues. Germline V gene sequence: CDR1 SGHDN, CDR2 FVKESK. Trimming stripped 4 bases from V and 4 bases from J, with 19 bases between. CDR3 bases: TGTGCCAGCAGCCCGTACCAGGGCACTCATATCTATGGCTACACCTTC. Residues: CASSPYQGTHIYGYTF.

The CDR3 region has the DNA TGTGCCAGCAGCCGAGTTCGAGGGGGACTAGGTCGGGCCTACGAGCAGTACTTC. The encoded protein is CASSRVRGGLGRAYEQYF. The V and J genes are TRBV7-8 and TRBJ2-7; TRBD2 agrees at 8 bases. CDR3 length: 18 amino acids. The junction had 17 bases not matched to a gene; V was cut back by 5 bases and J by 2 bases. The V gene's germline CDR1 is SGHVS and CDR2 FQNEAQ.

This rearrangement joins TRBV11-2 to TRBJ1-1, with D tentatively TRBD1 (5 bases). V was clipped by 5 bases and J by 1 base, with 17 bases between them. CDR1 and CDR2 from the germline V gene are SGHAT and FQNNGV. This CDR3 spans 16 amino acids. The CDR3 region is CASSLLGAGTNTEAFF. DNA of the CDR3: TGTGCCAGCAGCCTCCTCGGGGCGGGGACGAACACTGAAGCTTTCTTT.

The J gene is TRBJ2-3, the V gene TRBV10-3, with TRBD2 identical over 8 bases. J was trimmed by 3 bases and V by 4 bases; bases with no gene match: 12. This CDR3 comprises 17 residues. Germline CDR1 ENHRY, CDR2 SYGVKD. The CDR3 nucleotides are TGTGCCATCAGTGGGAACACGACTAGCGCTGGTACAGATACGCAGTATTTT. Its translation is CAISGNTTSAGTDTQYF.

The chain links TRBV10-1 to TRBJ2-5; 7 bases line up with TRBD1. Germline values: CDR1 WNHNN, CDR2 SYGVQD (reference sequence). The CDR3 spans 15 residues. J gave up 2 bases and V 8 bases, and 11 bases lay outside the gene matches. The CDR3 region has the DNA TGCGCCAGCTGGTCACCGGGACAGCGACAAGAGACCCAGTACTTC. Protein sequence: CASWSPGQRQETQYF.

This chain joins TRBV15 and TRBJ2-7, with 8 bases fitting TRBD1. Trimming removed 1 base from V and 4 bases from J; junction bases left unmatched: 9. This CDR3 contains 16 residues. The V gene's germline CDR1 is LNHNV and CDR2 YYDKDF (reference sequence). The CDR3 protein is CATSRGPKTGGYEQYF. In DNA form, the CDR3 reads TGTGCCACCAGCAGAGGTCCCAAAACAGGGGGGTACGAGCAGTACTTC.

V is TRBV7-8 and J is TRBJ1-1, with D unclear. CDR3 size: 15 residues. Trimming took off 3 bases at V and 0 bases at J, with 11 bases between the two ends. Per the germline V gene, CDR1 is SGHVS and CDR2 is FQNEAQ. For the CDR3, the DNA is TGTGCCAGCAGCTTCGACGACAACATGAACACTGAAGCTTTCTTT. Translating gives CASSFDDNMNTEAFF.

This clone was counted a single time. The V gene is TRBV11-2, the J gene TRBJ2-1; D gene unclear. CDR1 and CDR2 from the germline V gene are SGHAT and FQNNGV. The length of the CDR3 is 14 residues. V shed 4 bases and J shed 7 bases, with 14 bases lying between them. CDR3 residues: CASSYRGEGNEQFF. CDR3 nucleotide sequence: TGTGCCAGCAGCTACCGCGGTGAAGGTAATGAGCAGTTCTTC.

The chain links TRBV7-3 to TRBJ2-1; D is ambiguous. Germline-derived CDR1 and CDR2 are SGHTA and FQGTGA. This CDR3 contains 12 residues. V dropped 5 bases and J dropped 3 bases, with 5 bases sitting between them. The CDR3 protein is CASSQHYNEQFF. The CDR3 DNA sequence: TGTGCCAGCAGCCAACACTACAATGAGCAGTTCTTC.

The chain has TRBV2 and TRBJ1-6; D is uncertain. The CDR3 runs to 18 residues. V was trimmed by 5 bases and J by 8 bases, leaving 25 bases between them. CDR1 is SNHLY, CDR2 FYNNEI, per germline. In DNA, the CDR3 is TGTGCCAGCAGTCCGTTTGGTCCCCTAGGAGAAGGTGATTCACCCCTCCACTTT. It encodes CASSPFGPLGEGDSPLHF.

V gene TRBV7-3 combines with J gene TRBJ2-2; 8 nucleotides line up with TRBD2. The germline gives CDR1 SGHTA, CDR2 FQGTGA. V shed 6 bases, J shed 4 bases, and the junction held 7 bases outside the gene matches. This CDR3 is 15 amino acids long. CDR3 sequence: CASSSSRGGTGELFF. CDR3 nucleotide sequence: TGTGCCAGCAGTTCGAGTCGGGGGGGCACCGGGGAGCTGTTTTTT.

The chain couples TRBV21-1 to TRBJ2-3; the table's TRBD1 call for D was not verified on the DNA. TRBV21-1 is described as a pseudogene. This CDR3 has 17 amino acids. The CDR3 loop reads CASSKAGDRGRADTQYF. The CDR3 DNA is TGTGCCAGCAGCAAGGCAGGGGACAGGGGTCGGGCAGATACGCAGTATTTT.

This chain connects TRBV25-1 to TRBJ2-1; 7 positions agree with TRBD1. The junction had 3 bases not matched to a gene; V was cut back by 3 bases and J by 10 bases. Per germline, CDR1 MGHDK and CDR2 SYGVNS. The CDR3 spans 12 residues. This CDR3 is CASSDRGGEQFF. The CDR3 DNA is TGTGCCAGCAGTGATCGAGGGGGCGAGCAGTTCTTC. Full variable domain (remainder filled in from reference TRBV25-1 and TRBJ2-1): EADIYQTPRYLVIGTGKKITLECSQTMGHDKMYWYQQDPGMELHLIHYSYGVNSTEKGDLSSESTVSRIRTEHFPLTLESARPSHTSQYLCASSDRGGEQFFGPGTRLTVL.

This chain uses TRBV27 with TRBJ2-1, with D tentatively TRBD1 (5 bases). The CDR3 is 12 residues long. Germline CDR1 MNHEY, CDR2 SMNVEV (reference sequence). Trimming took off 10 bases at V and 8 bases at J, with 15 bases between the two ends. This chain's CDR3 is CATPGPRDEQFF. In nucleotides, the CDR3 is TGTGCCACCCCGGGCCCCAGGGATGAGCAGTTCTTC.

This chain connects TRBV5-6 to TRBJ1-2; 8 bases align to TRBD1. V lost 4 bases to trimming and J lost 4 bases; unmatched junction nucleotides: 9. Germline lookup yields CDR1 SGHDT and CDR2 YYEEEE. This CDR3 has 15 residues. The CDR3 DNA is TGTGCCAGCAGCCCAGGACAGGGAGTTCCCTATGGCTACACCTTC. This gives the protein CASSPGQGVPYGYTF.

The chain couples TRBV7-6 to TRBJ2-3; 7 bases agree with TRBD2. V was clipped by 1 base and J by 1 base; unmatched bases: 2. The germline CDR1 and CDR2 sequences are SGHVS and FNYEAQ. The CDR3 is 15 residues long. As DNA, the CDR3 is TGTGCCAGCAGCTTAGTGGCGGGAGGCACAGATACGCAGTATTTT. Translating gives CASSLVAGGTDTQYF.

The chain uses TRBV27 and TRBJ2-7, with D unresolved. The CDR3 runs to 13 residues. Looked up from germline, CDR1 is MNHEY and CDR2 is SMNVEV (reference sequence). Deletions cut 3 bases from V and 7 bases from J, with 13 bases between. CDR3 in amino acids: CASSFHVGQEQYF. CDR3 in DNA: TGTGCCAGCAGTTTTCACGTTGGCCAGGAGCAGTACTTC.

The rearrangement links TRBV27 to TRBJ2-3; 9 bases align to TRBD1. The germline gives CDR1 MNHEY, CDR2 SMNVEV (reference sequence). V gave up 6 bases and J gave up 1 base; unmatched junction bases: 5. The CDR3 extends over 15 amino acids. This CDR3 is CASRWGTGRTDTQYF. The CDR3 DNA is TGTGCCAGCAGATGGGGGACAGGGCGCACAGATACGCAGTATTTT.

The rearrangement joins TRBV11-2 to TRBJ2-3; TRBD2 might be the D (5 bases). Trimming shortened V by 1 base and J by 3 bases, and 5 bases separated the two germline ends. The CDR3 spans 13 residues. Germline CDR1 is SGHAT and CDR2 is FQNNGV. CDR3 DNA: TGTGCCAGCAGCTTAGCGGGAACAGATACGCAGTATTTT. Protein sequence: CASSLAGTDTQYF.

This clone has more than one count but fewer than ten. This chain joins TRBV6-5 and TRBJ2-4; maybe TRBD2 (6 bases). Germline CDR1 and CDR2: MNHEY and SVGAGI. Trimming took 6 bases from V and 7 from J, leaving 13 bases between them. The CDR3 has 13 amino acids. CDR3 DNA: TGTGCCAGCAGAGGGACGGCGGGGAACATTCAGTACTTC. Its protein product is CASRGTAGNIQYF.

The J gene is TRBJ1-2, the V gene TRBV9, with 7 bases identical to TRBD1. Germline values: CDR1 SGDLS, CDR2 YYNGEE. The CDR3 length is 14 residues. The V and J ends lost 4 bases and 7 bases, in that order; junction bases with no gene match: 10. CDR3 nucleotides: TGTGCCAGCAGCATTGGGACAGCCCAGGGTGGCTACACCTTC. Its translation: CASSIGTAQGGYTF.

The chain has TRBV6-6 and TRBJ1-1, with a weak D call TRBD1 (5 bases). Per germline, CDR1 MNHNY and CDR2 SVGAGI (reference sequence). Trimming removed 4 bases at V and 7 bases at J, with 7 bases between. The CDR3 runs 11 residues. CDR3 coding DNA: TGTGCCAGCAGTTCGACAGTTGAAGCTTTCTTT. It specifies CASSSTVEAFF.